These 31 T cell receptor beta chains originate from one sample sequenced in a study of pediatric ulcerative colitis. The rectum was sampled with one to two pinch biopsies at colonoscopy. TCRdb's copy holds only in-frame clones and misses some; the assay was immunoSEQ multiplex PCR. This table holds 10,000 to 15,000 clones, roughly 80% found once. Material for sequencing was gut tissue. The receptors originated from a boy aged 5 to 17 who was a control in a study of pediatric ulcerative colitis.

V and J are TRBV5-4 and TRBJ2-7; perhaps TRBD1 as D (9 bases). Trimming took off 4 bases at V and 3 bases at J, with 20 bases between the two ends. CDR1 and CDR2 (germline): SGHNT, YYREEE (reference sequence). The CDR3 is 16 amino acids. The CDR3 coding sequence is TGTGCCAGCAGCCCGGGGGGGGGACAGGGACGCTACGAGCAGTACTTC. It is translated as CASSPGGGQGRYEQYF.

In this sample, this clone turned up once. The genes are TRBV12-2 and TRBJ2-4; TRBD2, the table's D call, was not compared with the DNA. TRBV12-2 is a recognized pseudogene. The CDR3 has 16 residues. The CDR3 here is CASRLVKRLAKNIQYF. Here the CDR3 DNA reads TGTGCAAGTCGCTTAGTGAAGAGACTAGCCAAAAACATTCAGTACTTC.

The chain joins TRBV25-1 to TRBJ2-7, with 8 nucleotides matching TRBD2. This CDR3 region has 14 residues. Trimming at V came to 1 base and at J to 4 bases, leaving 3 bases not matched to a gene. The germline CDR1 and CDR2 sequences are MGHDK and SYGVNS. The CDR3 protein is CASSEFKREYEQYF. The CDR3 nucleotides read TGTGCCAGCAGTGAATTTAAGCGGGAGTACGAGCAGTACTTC.

V gene TRBV30 combines with J gene TRBJ2-5; TRBD2 matches at 8 bases. Germline loops: CDR1 GTSNPN, CDR2 SVGIG (reference sequence). The CDR3 sequence is 13 residues long. The J segment lost 3 bases and the V segment lost 3 bases, leaving 3 bases of the junction unmatched. The CDR3, as DNA: TGTGCCTGGAGCGGGAGGGATAAAGAGACCCAGTACTTC. Its protein product is CAWSGRDKETQYF.

The count of this clone is one. The gene calls are TRBV6-5 and TRBJ2-1, with 12 nucleotides matching TRBD2. The CDR3 is 15 residues long. Germline-derived CDR1 and CDR2 are MNHEY and SVGAGI. After removal of 8 bases from V and 8 bases from J, the junction contained 10 bases not matched to a gene. The DNA of the CDR3 is TGTGCCAGCGGGGGTCTAGCGGGAGGGAGCGATGAGCAGTTCTTC. Its protein product is CASGGLAGGSDEQFF.

This clone was picked up a small number of times. This chain joins TRBV19 and TRBJ2-3; 7 bases line up with TRBD1. V shed 5 bases, J shed 3 bases, and the junction held 14 bases outside the gene matches. The germline V gene encodes CDR1 LNHDA and CDR2 SQIVND (reference sequence). The CDR3 sequence is 17 residues long. The CDR3: CASSQPETGRMTDTQYF. CDR3 DNA: TGTGCCAGTAGTCAACCAGAGACAGGGCGTATGACAGATACGCAGTATTTT.

The V and J genes are TRBV5-1 and TRBJ2-1, with D unresolved. The V end lost 0 bases, the J end lost 6 bases, and 13 bases lay between the germline ends. The V gene's germline CDR1 is SGHRS and CDR2 YFSETQ. The CDR3 length is 15 residues. DNA of the CDR3: TGCGCCAGCAGCTTGGGGGCTATAACTCCCAATGAGCAGTTCTTC. This encodes CASSLGAITPNEQFF.

The rearrangement links TRBV9 to TRBJ1-4, with TRBD1 matching over 10 bases. Germline values: CDR1 SGDLS, CDR2 YYNGEE. This CDR3 has 13 residues. After removal of 4 bases from V and 14 bases from J, the junction contained 8 bases not matched to a gene. CDR3 amino acids: CASSSRTGGSLFF. The CDR3, as DNA: TGTGCCAGCAGCTCCCGGACAGGGGGAAGTCTGTTTTTT.

V gene TRBV25-1 combines with J gene TRBJ2-2; 7 nucleotides match TRBD1. This CDR3 is 15 amino acids long. Unmatched junction bases numbered 8, after V lost 6 bases and J lost 4 bases. Germline assignment: CDR1 MGHDK and CDR2 SYGVNS. Here the CDR3 reads CASSEVKGATGELFF. The CDR3 nucleotides are TGTGCCAGCAGCGAAGTCAAGGGGGCCACCGGGGAGCTGTTTTTT.

This clone was counted once. The rearrangement joins TRBV19 to TRBJ1-1, with TRBD1 as a possible D gene (5 bases). Trimming removed 9 bases from V and 1 base from J, with 15 bases in between. The germline V gene encodes CDR1 LNHDA and CDR2 SQIVND (reference sequence). CDR3 length: 14 residues. CDR3 nucleotides: TGTGCCAGCACCGTGGGGGATACGAACACTGAAGCTTTCTTT. Its translation: CASTVGDTNTEAFF.

The genes are TRBV5-1 and TRBJ1-2; 10 nucleotides align to TRBD1. CDR1 SGHRS and CDR2 YFSETQ come from the germline V gene. J was trimmed by 1 base and V by 3 bases; bases with no gene match: 0. This CDR3 is built from 14 residues. Here the CDR3 reads CASSWDRGNYGYTF. The CDR3 coding sequence is TGCGCCAGCAGCTGGGACAGGGGTAACTATGGCTACACCTTC.

The chain carries TRBV7-9 and TRBJ1-2, with a tentative D call TRBD1 (6 bases). Germline assignment: CDR1 SEHNR and CDR2 FQNEAQ (reference sequence). The ends were cut back, 0 bases at V and 8 bases at J, with 16 bases in the middle. This CDR3 has 15 residues. The CDR3: CASSLAGTGAGGYTF. The CDR3 bases are TGTGCCAGCAGCTTAGCCGGGACGGGGGCCGGGGGCTACACCTTC.

The J gene is TRBJ2-3, the V gene TRBV28; 14 bases align to TRBD2. This CDR3 has 16 amino acids. Looked up from germline, CDR1 is MDHEN and CDR2 is SYDVKM. J lost 1 base, V lost 6 bases, and 3 bases had no gene match. The CDR3 sequence is CASRLGLAGGTDTQYF. In nucleotides, the CDR3 is TGTGCCAGCAGGTTGGGACTAGCGGGGGGCACAGATACGCAGTATTTT.

The chain uses TRBV30 and TRBJ2-5; a possible D gene is TRBD2 (7 bases). The CDR3 runs to 12 residues. V was shortened by 5 bases and J by 5 bases, with 12 bases between the two germline ends. Per germline, CDR1 GTSNPN and CDR2 SVGIG (reference sequence). The CDR3 nucleotides read TGTGCCTGGGAGAGGGGGGGGGAGACCCAGTACTTC. Translated, it gives CAWERGGETQYF.

The gene calls are TRBV2 and TRBJ2-5, with 8 bases fitting TRBD2. The junction had 11 bases not matched to a gene; V was cut back by 7 bases and J by 1 base. Germline V gene sequence: CDR1 SNHLY, CDR2 FYNNEI. This CDR3 is 16 amino acids long. This CDR3 is CASTDSAGGLQETQYF. CDR3 nucleotide sequence: TGTGCCAGCACTGACTCGGCGGGAGGCCTCCAAGAGACCCAGTACTTC.

This chain connects TRBV7-6 to TRBJ2-2; 14 nucleotides align to TRBD2. Per germline, CDR1 SGHVS and CDR2 FNYEAQ. The CDR3 is made up of 18 amino acids. Trimming at V came to 5 bases and at J to 7 bases, leaving 12 bases not matched to a gene. CDR3 in DNA: TGTGCCAGCAGCACTCGACTAGCGGGAGGGCCTGGGAGCGGGGAGCTGTTTTTT. This translates into CASSTRLAGGPGSGELFF.

The rearrangement joins TRBV6-4 to TRBJ2-3, with TRBD2 matching over 8 bases. Germline V gene data show CDR1 as MRHNA and CDR2 as SNTAGT. The CDR3 length is 13 residues. Trimming took 6 bases from V and 11 from J; bases not matched to a gene: 10. In nucleotides, the CDR3 is TGTGCCAGCAGACAGCCAGGGACTAGTAAGCAGTATTTT. Translation: CASRQPGTSKQYF.

This clone appeared once. The chain combines TRBV10-3 with TRBJ2-3; 9 nucleotides line up with TRBD2. Germline CDR1 is ENHRY and CDR2 is SYGVKD. V shed 8 bases and J 3 bases; nucleotides not matched to a gene: 9. CDR3 size: 15 residues. This chain's CDR3 is CAIRRLAEGTDTQYF. For the CDR3, the DNA is TGTGCCATCCGCAGACTAGCGGAGGGGACAGATACGCAGTATTTT.

V is TRBV5-1 and J is TRBJ2-1; D remains ambiguous. There are 13 residues in the CDR3. Germline assignment: CDR1 SGHRS and CDR2 YFSETQ. Trimming pared 3 bases from V and 0 bases from J, leaving 4 bases between. CDR3 sequence (DNA): TGCGCCAGCAGCTGGAACTCCTACAATGAGCAGTTCTTC. Amino acid sequence: CASSWNSYNEQFF.

V gene TRBV18 combines with J gene TRBJ2-7; D is perhaps TRBD1 (5 bases). This CDR3 region has 13 residues. Germline assignment: CDR1 KGHSH and CDR2 LQKENI. Trimming shortened V by 3 bases and J by 6 bases, and 12 bases separated the two germline ends. CDR3 nucleotide sequence: TGTGCCAGCTCACCCCTTCAGGGCCGCGAGCAGTACTTC. This gives the protein CASSPLQGREQYF. Together with reference TRBV18 and TRBJ2-7, the CDR3 gives the full variable domain: NAGVMQNPRHLVRRRGQEARLRCSPMKGHSHVYWYRQLPEEGLKFMVYLQKENIIDESGMPKERFSAEFPKEGPSILRIQQVVRGDSAAYFCASSPLQGREQYFGPGTRLTVT.

V is TRBV5-8 and J is TRBJ2-3; D is undetermined. Trimming removed 2 bases at V and 5 bases at J, with 15 bases between. The CDR3 contains 15 residues. Looked up from germline, CDR1 is SGHTS and CDR2 is YDEGEE. This chain's CDR3 is CASSFGSHIGDTQYF. CDR3 DNA: TGTGCCAGCAGCTTTGGTTCCCACATTGGAGATACGCAGTATTTT.

This clone was seen a few times. This chain uses TRBV4-1 with TRBJ2-5; D might be TRBD1 or TRBD2, each matching 5 bases. Trimming removed 3 bases from V and 4 bases from J, with 18 bases in between. The V gene's germline CDR1 is MGHRA and CDR2 YSYEKL. The CDR3 is 16 residues long. CDR3 in amino acids: CASSHPPGPLGETQYF. The DNA of the CDR3 is TGCGCCAGCAGCCACCCCCCGGGACCCCTGGGAGAGACCCAGTACTTC.

The chain is built from TRBV21-1 and TRBJ1-2. TRBV21-1 represents a pseudogene. The CDR3 extends over 15 amino acids. For the CDR3, the DNA is TGTGCCAGCAGCAACTTGAGAGGGTGCGGGTATGGCTACACCTTC. It is translated as CASSNLRGCGYGYTF.

J is TRBJ2-5 and V is TRBV2; D might be TRBD2 (5 bases). This CDR3 spans 11 amino acids. Germline V gene sequence: CDR1 SNHLY, CDR2 FYNNEI. V shed 1 base and J shed 11 bases, with 8 bases lying between them. The CDR3 sequence is CASSEVRLQYF. The CDR3 coding sequence is TGTGCCAGCAGTGAAGTGAGACTACAGTACTTC.

J is TRBJ1-1 and V is TRBV5-1; D is uncertain. V gave up 1 base and J gave up 0 bases, with 4 bases separating them. This CDR3 has 13 residues. Germline loops: CDR1 SGHRS, CDR2 YFSETQ. The CDR3 nucleotides read TGCGCCAGCAGCTTGTCACTGAACACTGAAGCTTTCTTT. It codes for CASSLSLNTEAFF. Filled out from reference TRBV5-1 and TRBJ1-1, the complete variable domain reads KAGVTQTPRYLIKTRGQQVTLSCSPISGHRSVSWYQQTPGQGLQFLFEYFSETQRNKGNFPGRFSGRQFSNSRSEMNVSTLELGDSALYLCASSLSLNTEAFFGQGTRLTVV.

The chain combines TRBV29-1 with TRBJ2-7; 7 bases match TRBD2. The germline gives CDR1 SQVTM, CDR2 ANQGSEA. The length of the CDR3 is 15 residues. J gave up 5 bases and V 1 base, and 11 bases lay outside the gene matches. The CDR3 region is CSVEGLRETPHEQYF. For the CDR3, the DNA is TGCAGCGTTGAAGGGTTGCGGGAGACTCCCCACGAGCAGTACTTC.

CDR3 DNA sequence: TGTGCCAGCAGTGAGGGACCAGACCCCTACGAGCAGTACTTC. Protein: CASSEGPDPYEQYF. The chain carries TRBV6-1 and TRBJ2-7, with D tentatively TRBD1 or TRBD2 (5 bases each). Germline lookup yields CDR1 MNHNS and CDR2 SASEGT. V was cut by 3 bases and J by 2 bases, with 11 bases left in between. The CDR3 is 14 amino acids.

The J gene is TRBJ2-1, the V gene TRBV27; D gene ambiguous. Germline V gene data show CDR1 as MNHEY and CDR2 as SMNVEV (reference sequence). This CDR3 contains 13 residues. Trimming stripped 1 base from V and 4 bases from J, with 5 bases between. The CDR3 DNA reads as TGTGCCAGCAGTTTATGGGCATACAATGAGCAGTTCTTC. Protein: CASSLWAYNEQFF.

The V and J genes are TRBV28 and TRBJ1-2, with D maybe TRBD1 (6 bases). The germline V and J ends were trimmed by 2 bases and 8 bases, with 12 bases remaining between them. The length of the CDR3 is 13 residues. From germline, CDR1 is MDHEN and CDR2 SYDVKM. CDR3 nucleotide sequence: TGTGCCAGCAGTTTAGGGGGGCCATTGGGCTACACCTTC. This encodes CASSLGGPLGYTF.

V is TRBV10-1 and J is TRBJ2-3; 8 bases agree with TRBD2. The trim removed 0 bases at V and 11 bases at J, leaving 7 bases unmatched. CDR3 length equals 14 residues. Germline V gives CDR1 WNHNN, CDR2 SYGVQD (reference sequence). The CDR3 DNA follows: TGCGCCAGCAGTGAGTCAGAGCGGGAGTATAAGCAGTATTTT. Translated, it gives CASSESEREYKQYF.

The chain combines TRBV7-2 with TRBJ1-5; D is possibly TRBD1 (5 bases). Trimming took off 5 bases at V and 2 bases at J, with 10 bases between the two ends. The CDR3 spans 14 residues. Germline values: CDR1 SGHTA, CDR2 FQGNSA. CDR3 coding DNA: TGTGCCAGCAGCCACGTCAGGGGCAATCAGCCCCAGCATTTT. Encoded protein: CASSHVRGNQPQHF.